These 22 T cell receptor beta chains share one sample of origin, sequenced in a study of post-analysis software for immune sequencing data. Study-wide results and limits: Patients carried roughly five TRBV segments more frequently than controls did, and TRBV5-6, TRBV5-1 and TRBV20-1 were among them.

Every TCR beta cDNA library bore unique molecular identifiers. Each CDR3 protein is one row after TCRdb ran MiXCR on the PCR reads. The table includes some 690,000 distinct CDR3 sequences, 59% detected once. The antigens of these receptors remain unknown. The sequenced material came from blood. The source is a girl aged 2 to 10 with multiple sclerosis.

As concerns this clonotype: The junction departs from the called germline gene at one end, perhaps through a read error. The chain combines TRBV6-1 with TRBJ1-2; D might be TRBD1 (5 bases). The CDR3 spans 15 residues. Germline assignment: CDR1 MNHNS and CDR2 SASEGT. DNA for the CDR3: TGTGCCAGCAGTGGTGGGGCGAATCTCAACTGTGGCTACACCTTC. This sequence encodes CASSGGANLNCGYTF.

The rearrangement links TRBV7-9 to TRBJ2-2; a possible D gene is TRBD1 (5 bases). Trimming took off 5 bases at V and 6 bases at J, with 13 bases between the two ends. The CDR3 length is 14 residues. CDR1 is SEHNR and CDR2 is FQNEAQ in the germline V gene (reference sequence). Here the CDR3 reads CASSPRQYAGELFF. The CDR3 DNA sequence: TGTGCCAGCAGCCCGAGACAGTACGCCGGGGAGCTGTTTTTT.

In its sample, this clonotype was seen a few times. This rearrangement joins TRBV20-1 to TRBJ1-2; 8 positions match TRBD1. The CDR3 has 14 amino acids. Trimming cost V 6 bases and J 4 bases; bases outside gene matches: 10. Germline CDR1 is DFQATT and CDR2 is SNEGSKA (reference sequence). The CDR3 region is CSAKRGQAAYGYTF. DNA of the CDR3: TGCAGTGCAAAAAGGGGACAGGCAGCCTATGGCTACACCTTC.

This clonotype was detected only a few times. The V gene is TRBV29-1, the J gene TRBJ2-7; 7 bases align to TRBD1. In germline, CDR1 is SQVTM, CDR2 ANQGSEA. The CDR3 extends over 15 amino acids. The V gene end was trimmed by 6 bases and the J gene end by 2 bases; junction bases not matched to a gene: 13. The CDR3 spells CSVSPFTGAAYEQYF. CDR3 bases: TGCAGCGTCTCTCCATTTACAGGGGCCGCCTACGAGCAGTACTTC.

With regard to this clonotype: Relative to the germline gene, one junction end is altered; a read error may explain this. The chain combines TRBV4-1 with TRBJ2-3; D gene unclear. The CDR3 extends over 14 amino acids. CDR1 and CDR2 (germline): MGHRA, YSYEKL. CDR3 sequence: CASSEEHNTDTQYF. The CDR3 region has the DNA TGCGCCAGCAGCGAAGAACACAACACAGATACGCAGTATTTT.

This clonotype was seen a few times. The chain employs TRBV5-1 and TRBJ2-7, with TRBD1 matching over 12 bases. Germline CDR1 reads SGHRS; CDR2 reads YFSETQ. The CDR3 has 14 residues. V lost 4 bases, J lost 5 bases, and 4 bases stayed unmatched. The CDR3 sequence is CASSKGQGAHEQYF. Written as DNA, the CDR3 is TGCGCCAGCAGCAAGGGACAGGGGGCCCACGAGCAGTACTTC. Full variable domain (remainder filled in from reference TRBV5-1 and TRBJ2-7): KAGVTQTPRYLIKTRGQQVTLSCSPISGHRSVSWYQQTPGQGLQFLFEYFSETQRNKGNFPGRFSGRQFSNSRSEMNVSTLELGDSALYLCASSKGQGAHEQYFGPGTRLTVT.

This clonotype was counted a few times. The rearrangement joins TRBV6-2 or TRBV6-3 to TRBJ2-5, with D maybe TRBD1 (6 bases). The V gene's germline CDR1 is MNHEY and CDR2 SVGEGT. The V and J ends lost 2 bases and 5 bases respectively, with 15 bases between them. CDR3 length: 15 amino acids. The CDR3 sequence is CASSYGPGDTETQYF. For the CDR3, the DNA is TGTGCCAGCAGTTACGGGCCAGGGGATACGGAGACCCAGTACTTC.

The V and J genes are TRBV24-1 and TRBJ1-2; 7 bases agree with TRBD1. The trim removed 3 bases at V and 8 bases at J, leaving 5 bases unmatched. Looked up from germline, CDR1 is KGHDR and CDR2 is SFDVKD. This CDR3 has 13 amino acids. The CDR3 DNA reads TGTGCCACCAGTGATGTGACAGGGAGAGGCTACACCTTC. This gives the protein CATSDVTGRGYTF.

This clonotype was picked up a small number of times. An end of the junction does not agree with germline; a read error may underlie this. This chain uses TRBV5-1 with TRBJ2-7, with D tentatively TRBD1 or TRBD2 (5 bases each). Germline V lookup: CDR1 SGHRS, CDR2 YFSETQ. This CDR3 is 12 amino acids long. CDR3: CASSLGVGEQYF. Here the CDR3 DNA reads TGTGCCAGCAGCTTGGGGGTCGGCGAGCAGTACTTC.

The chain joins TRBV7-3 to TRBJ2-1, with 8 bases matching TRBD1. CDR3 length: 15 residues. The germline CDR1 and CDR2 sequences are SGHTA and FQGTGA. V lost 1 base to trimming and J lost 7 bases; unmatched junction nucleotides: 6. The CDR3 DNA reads TGTGCCAGCAGCTTAAGACAGGGGTTGAGGAATGAGCAGTTCTTC. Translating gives CASSLRQGLRNEQFF.

The CDR3 loop reads CASSTQTGNQPQHF. CDR3 DNA: TGTGCCAGCAGCACCCAGACGGGCAATCAGCCCCAGCATTTT. The chain recombines TRBV7-2 with TRBJ1-5; D gene uncertain. Trimming stripped 5 bases from V and 2 bases from J, with 10 bases between. This CDR3 spans 14 amino acids. Looked up from germline, CDR1 is SGHTA and CDR2 is FQGNSA.

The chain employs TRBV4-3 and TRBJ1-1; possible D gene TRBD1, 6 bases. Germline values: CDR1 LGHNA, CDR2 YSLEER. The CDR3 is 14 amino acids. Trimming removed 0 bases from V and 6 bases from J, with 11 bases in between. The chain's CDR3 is CASSQEGGTSEAFF. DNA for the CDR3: TGCGCCAGCAGCCAAGAAGGGGGGACATCTGAAGCTTTCTTT.

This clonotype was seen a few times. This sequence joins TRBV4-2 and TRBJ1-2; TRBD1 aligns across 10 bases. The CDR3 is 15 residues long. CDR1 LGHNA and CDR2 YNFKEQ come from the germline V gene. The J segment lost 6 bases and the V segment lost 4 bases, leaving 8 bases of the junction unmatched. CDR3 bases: TGTGCCAGCAGCCCCAAGAGAGGACAGGGGGATGGCTACACCTTC. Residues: CASSPKRGQGDGYTF.

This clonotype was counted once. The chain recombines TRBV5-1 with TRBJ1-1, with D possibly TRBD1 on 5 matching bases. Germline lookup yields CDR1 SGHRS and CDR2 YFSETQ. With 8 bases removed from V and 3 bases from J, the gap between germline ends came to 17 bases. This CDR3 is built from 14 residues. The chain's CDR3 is CASIDAGDDTEAFF. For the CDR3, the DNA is TGCGCCAGTATAGACGCGGGGGACGACACTGAAGCTTTCTTT.

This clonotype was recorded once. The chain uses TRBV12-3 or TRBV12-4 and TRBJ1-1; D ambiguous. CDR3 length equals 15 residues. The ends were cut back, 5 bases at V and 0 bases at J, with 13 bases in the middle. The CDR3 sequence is CASSPLGWMNTEAFF. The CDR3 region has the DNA TGTGCCAGCAGTCCCCTGGGGTGGATGAACACTGAAGCTTTCTTT.

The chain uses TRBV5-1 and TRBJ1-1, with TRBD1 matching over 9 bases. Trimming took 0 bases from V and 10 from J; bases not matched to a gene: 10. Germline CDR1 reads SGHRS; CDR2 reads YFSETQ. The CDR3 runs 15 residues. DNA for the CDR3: TGCGCCAGCAGCTTGGCAACCGGGACAGGGAACGGAGCTTTCTTT. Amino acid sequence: CASSLATGTGNGAFF. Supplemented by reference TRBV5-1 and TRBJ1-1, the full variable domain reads KAGVTQTPRYLIKTRGQQVTLSCSPISGHRSVSWYQQTPGQGLQFLFEYFSETQRNKGNFPGRFSGRQFSNSRSEMNVSTLELGDSALYLCASSLATGTGNGAFFGQGTRLTVV.

CDR3 DNA sequence: TGTGCCACCAGCAGAGAGGGGCAGGCTTACAATCAGCCCCAGCATTTT. This sequence encodes CATSREGQAYNQPQHF. This chain connects TRBV15 to TRBJ1-5; tentative D call: TRBD1 (5 bases). V was pared by 0 bases and J by 3 bases, with 12 bases between. This CDR3 comprises 16 residues. CDR1 and CDR2 (germline): LNHNV, YYDKDF (reference sequence).

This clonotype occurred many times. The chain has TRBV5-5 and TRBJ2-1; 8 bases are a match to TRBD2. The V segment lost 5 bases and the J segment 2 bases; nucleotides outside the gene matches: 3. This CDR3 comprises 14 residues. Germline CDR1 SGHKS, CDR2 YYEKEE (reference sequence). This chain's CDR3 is CASRPGLAYNEQFF. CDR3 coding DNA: TGTGCCAGCAGGCCGGGACTAGCCTACAATGAGCAGTTCTTC.

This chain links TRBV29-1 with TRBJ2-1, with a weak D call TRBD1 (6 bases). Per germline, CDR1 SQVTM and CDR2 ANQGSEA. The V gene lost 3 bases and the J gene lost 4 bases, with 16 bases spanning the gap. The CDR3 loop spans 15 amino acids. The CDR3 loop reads CSVDPKGVGYNEQFF. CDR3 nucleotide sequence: TGCAGCGTTGACCCGAAGGGGGTGGGGTACAATGAGCAGTTCTTC.

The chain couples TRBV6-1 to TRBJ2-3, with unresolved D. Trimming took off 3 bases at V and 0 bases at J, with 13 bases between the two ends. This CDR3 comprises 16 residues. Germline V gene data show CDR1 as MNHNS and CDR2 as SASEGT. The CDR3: CASSDRRGQSTDTQYF. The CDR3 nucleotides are TGTGCCAGCAGTGATAGGAGAGGCCAGAGCACAGATACGCAGTATTTT.

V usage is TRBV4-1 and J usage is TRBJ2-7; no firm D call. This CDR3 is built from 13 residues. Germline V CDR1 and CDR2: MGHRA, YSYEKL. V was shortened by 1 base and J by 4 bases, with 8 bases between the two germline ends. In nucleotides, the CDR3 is TGCGCCAGCAGCCAAGTTTTGTTATACGAGCAGTACTTC. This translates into CASSQVLLYEQYF.

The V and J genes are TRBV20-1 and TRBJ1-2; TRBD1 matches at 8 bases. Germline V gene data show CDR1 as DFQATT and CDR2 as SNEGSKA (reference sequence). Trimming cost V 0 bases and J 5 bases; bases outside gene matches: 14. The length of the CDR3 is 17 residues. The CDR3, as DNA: TGCAGTGCTAGAGATGGGAATACAGGGGGTATGGGGTATGGCTACACCTTC. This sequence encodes CSARDGNTGGMGYGYTF.